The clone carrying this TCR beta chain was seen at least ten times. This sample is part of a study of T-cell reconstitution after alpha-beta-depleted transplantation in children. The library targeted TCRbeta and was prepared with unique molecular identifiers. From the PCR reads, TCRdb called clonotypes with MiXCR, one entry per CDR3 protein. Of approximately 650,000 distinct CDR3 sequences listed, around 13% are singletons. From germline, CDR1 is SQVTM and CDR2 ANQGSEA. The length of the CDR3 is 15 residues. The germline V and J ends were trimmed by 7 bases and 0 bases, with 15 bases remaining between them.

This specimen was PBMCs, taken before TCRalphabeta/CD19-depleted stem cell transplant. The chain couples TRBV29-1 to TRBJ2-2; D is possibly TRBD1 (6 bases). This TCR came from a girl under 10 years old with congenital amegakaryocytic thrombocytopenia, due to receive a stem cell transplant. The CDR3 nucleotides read TGCAGCGCGCACCTTGACAGGACGAACACCGGGGAGCTGTTTTTT. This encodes CSAHLDRTNTGELFF.